The present entry profiles one T cell receptor (beta chain) with its context. Its target is not known. PCR used 60 Vbeta primers and 13 Jbeta primers. Study processing details: The authors later counted roughly 87 million unique TCR beta chains, approximately 12 million of them shared. Assay used: immunoSEQ multiplex PCR; TCRdb lists only in-frame clones, some missing. V, J and clone size derive from that table, while D and trimming were established from the DNA sequence. This sample has 150,000 to 200,000 clones; around 87% occur once, and the top ten carry about 1.7%. These data originate in a study of cytomegalovirus exposure and HLA in healthy donors. Findings and caveats of the study: As was reported, the classifier diagnosed cytomegalovirus status with high specificity and sensitivity. Rarity characterized most TCR sequences, yet some public TCRs appeared in many donors.

Germline CDR1 reads KGHSH; CDR2 reads LQKENI. V shed 5 bases and J 2 bases; nucleotides not matched to a gene: 12. The CDR3 has 18 residues. The rearrangement links TRBV18 to TRBJ2-6, with TRBD1 matching over 7 bases. The TCR was taken from a woman younger than 35 in good health and CMV-seronegative. Sequencing was done on a sample of PBMCs. DNA for the CDR3: TGTGCCAGCTCATCAACAGGGGCCCCTAGGGCTGGGGCCAACGTCCTGACTTTC. It codes for CASSSTGAPRAGANVLTF.